Sequencing of this TCR beta chain was carried out in a study of human T cells and chemical hapten exposure. Trimming took 2 bases from V and 7 from J; bases not matched to a gene: 5. This CDR3 is 13 amino acids long. What the library attached to individual cDNA molecules were unique molecular identifiers. Each CDR3 protein gets one entry after TCRdb re-called the RACE reads with MiXCR. The sample contains 97,000 or so distinct CDR3 sequences, around 25% of which appear only once. This clonotype was observed a few times. The time point is: patch test 3, about 24 weeks after DPC sensitization. Treatment specified: therapeutic diphenylcyclopropenone sensitization with weekly scalp DPC.

Sequencing used whole blood, obtained in connection with sensitization to the hapten diphenylcyclopropenone (DPC). The sequence came from a man in his forties with alopecia areata. Some clones in this sample may be carry-over from other donors' samples. This sequence joins TRBV12-3 or TRBV12-4 and TRBJ2-7; 7 nucleotides line up with TRBD2. CDR3 amino acids: CASSLSAGEEQYF. The CDR3 DNA sequence: TGTGCCAGCAGTTTATCGGCGGGAGAAGAGCAGTACTTC.